This T cell receptor beta chain was sequenced in a study of shared clonotypes between healthy human individuals. As for the study in general: CD4 naive cells filled three plates per donor, CD4 memory three, CD8 naive two and CD8 memory one. The study's findings and limits: Among a handful of donors, roughly 5% of naive CD4 clonotypes were found in common. Compared with memory subsets, naive subsets generally had larger estimated richness.

As for this clone: What it binds is not known.

CDR1 is SGDLS, CDR2 YYNGEE, per germline. The CDR3 is 16 residues long. J was trimmed by 9 bases and V by 2 bases; bases with no gene match: 14. Sequencing was performed with immunoSEQ multiplex PCR; in TCRdb, only in-frame clones are kept and a portion is missing. This sample has about 820,000 clones, with 90% to 95% found just once. Naive CD8 cells lacked CD45RO and underwent positive selection for CCR7, leaving out terminally differentiated effector memory CD45RA+ cells. The sequence was obtained from a man aged 30 to 39 in good health. Sequencing input: naive CD8+ T cells sorted from blood. The genes are TRBV9 and TRBJ2-1, with TRBD1 matching over 7 bases. This chain's CDR3 is CASSVRDSNEVVEQFF. The CDR3 DNA reads as TGTGCCAGCAGCGTGAGGGACAGCAACGAGGTCGTTGAGCAGTTCTTC.